This passage covers 28 T cell receptor beta chains from one sample sequenced in a study of breast tumors, draining lymph nodes, adjacent tissues (dated by TCRdb to the mid-2010s). Lymph node samples were obtained from the axillary draining lymph nodes of breast cancer patients. The receptor library was made with multiplex PCR. The instrument was an Illumina HiSeq 2000. Clones were called with MiXCR by TCRdb after fastp trimmed the public reads at Q25, and only in-frame beta chains were retained. Each CDR3 protein gets just one entry, which takes the most common genes and DNA from the rows behind it. This sample has about 180,000 distinct CDR3 sequences in its table, and roughly 30% of those were observed once. Over 3.5% of the sample is held by the ten biggest clonotypes. Sequences were obtained from axillary lymph node tissue. The receptors come from a female donor with breast cancer. Some clones in this sample may be carry-over from other donors' samples.

This clonotype occurred a few times. The rearrangement links TRBV28 to TRBJ1-2; tentative D call: TRBD1 (5 bases). Germline V CDR1 and CDR2: MDHEN, SYDVKM. The V end lost 4 bases, the J end lost 8 bases, and 14 bases lay between the germline ends. The CDR3 extends over 13 amino acids. The CDR3 spells CASSSTGTAGYTF. DNA for the CDR3: TGTGCCAGCAGTTCAACCGGGACCGCCGGCTACACCTTC.

In this sample, this clonotype turned up many times. The chain is built from TRBV7-6 and TRBJ2-1; TRBD1 or TRBD2 may be the D gene (5 bases each). CDR1 is SGHVS and CDR2 is FNYEAQ in the germline V gene. The CDR3 contains 13 residues. V was shortened by 3 bases and J by 4 bases, with 7 bases between the two germline ends. CDR3 protein: CASSFGAYNEQFF. The CDR3, as DNA: TGTGCCAGCAGCTTCGGGGCTTACAATGAGCAGTTCTTC.

This clonotype was detected only a few times. The chain carries TRBV18 and TRBJ1-2; tentative D call: TRBD1 (5 bases). CDR3 length: 16 amino acids. Trimming removed 2 bases at V and 0 bases at J, with 13 bases between. CDR1 and CDR2 from the germline V gene are KGHSH and LQKENI. The CDR3 region has the DNA TGTGCCAGCTCACCATCGCCGGCAGGGACTAACTATGGCTACACCTTC. Translated, it gives CASSPSPAGTNYGYTF.

There are a few counts of this clonotype. This sequence joins TRBV11-2 and TRBJ2-1; 12 bases line up with TRBD2. The CDR3 length is 15 residues. Germline CDR1 SGHAT, CDR2 FQNNGV. With V trimmed by 6 bases and J by 4 bases, 4 bases remained unmatched. The CDR3 loop reads CASRPSGGGYNEQFF. Here the CDR3 DNA reads TGTGCCAGCAGACCTAGCGGGGGGGGGTACAATGAGCAGTTCTTC.

The chain is built from TRBV20-1 and TRBJ1-1; 7 positions agree with TRBD1. CDR3 size: 11 residues. Germline CDR1 and CDR2: DFQATT and SNEGSKA (reference sequence). V gave up 6 bases and J gave up 11 bases; unmatched junction bases: 9. Here the CDR3 DNA reads TGCAGTGCCGGACCGACAGGGTTGGCTTTCTTT. Protein: CSAGPTGLAFF.

This clonotype was recorded many times. The rearrangement links TRBV2 to TRBJ2-2; D gene ambiguous. This CDR3 has 16 residues. Germline V CDR1 and CDR2: SNHLY, FYNNEI. The V end lost 6 bases, the J end lost 2 bases, and 16 bases lay between the germline ends. DNA of the CDR3: TGTGCCAGCAGCGCGGCGAGTACGCCTAACACCGGGGAGCTGTTTTTT. Encoded protein: CASSAASTPNTGELFF.

There are many counts of this clonotype. The chain employs TRBV7-2 and TRBJ1-4; D possibly corresponds to TRBD1 (6 bases). CDR1 is SGHTA and CDR2 is FQGNSA in the germline V gene. V lost 1 base and J 7 bases, leaving 7 bases between the germline ends. The length of the CDR3 is 13 residues. CDR3 loop: CASSLGGLEKLFF. Written as DNA, the CDR3 is TGTGCCAGCAGCTTAGGGGGGCTTGAAAAACTGTTTTTT.

There are a few counts of this clonotype. A much larger clone sits a single nucleotide away, making a read error possible. J is TRBJ2-7 and V is TRBV20-1; TRBD2 aligns across 9 bases. The CDR3 is made up of 13 amino acids. The germline gives CDR1 DFQATT, CDR2 SNEGSKA (reference sequence). The CDR3 bases are TGCAGTGCTAGGCGGGAGGGCTCCTACGCGCAGTACTTC. This sequence encodes CSARREGSYAQYF.

This chain uses TRBV9 with TRBJ1-2; maybe TRBD1 (6 bases). Trimming cost V 2 bases and J 4 bases, with 12 bases left between them. The germline gives CDR1 SGDLS, CDR2 YYNGEE. This CDR3 has 14 residues. DNA of the CDR3: TGTGCCAGCAGCGTGGGGATGGACAGCTATGGCTACACCTTC. It translates to CASSVGMDSYGYTF.

This clonotype was detected ten times or more. The chain carries TRBV15 and TRBJ2-5, with a weak D call TRBD2 (6 bases). The CDR3 sequence is 15 residues long. From germline, CDR1 is LNHNV and CDR2 YYDKDF (reference sequence). The ends were cut back, 0 bases at V and 1 base at J, with 9 bases in the middle. The CDR3 loop reads CATSRDQRAQETQYF. CDR3 in DNA: TGTGCCACCAGCAGAGATCAGCGGGCCCAAGAGACCCAGTACTTC. Supplemented by reference TRBV15 and TRBJ2-5, the full variable domain reads DAMVIQNPRYQVTQFGKPVTLSCSQTLNHNVMYWYQQKSSQAPKLLFHYYDKDFNNEADTPDNFQSRRPNTSFCFLDIRSPGLGDTAMYLCATSRDQRAQETQYFGPGTRLLVL.

The sample holds many counts of this clonotype. The V gene is TRBV7-9, the J gene TRBJ1-4; the D gene is possibly TRBD1 (5 bases). The germline CDR1 and CDR2 sequences are SEHNR and FQNEAQ (reference sequence). V lost 5 bases and J lost 8, with 12 bases in between. The CDR3 spans 13 residues. The CDR3 DNA sequence: TGTGCCAGCAGCCCCTATCGACAGGAAAAACTGTTTTTT. It specifies CASSPYRQEKLFF.

As concerns this clonotype: The junction differs from germline at one of its ends, possibly a read error. The chain recombines TRBV7-3 with TRBJ2-1, with TRBD1 identical over 8 bases. The V gene's germline CDR1 is SGHTA and CDR2 FQGTGA. The CDR3 has 10 amino acids. The CDR3 bases are TGTGCCAGCAGCTCGACAGGGGTAGGCTTC. Translating it yields CASSSTGVGF.

The sample holds one count of this clonotype. A much more abundant neighbour one base away suggests this may be a read error. The genes are TRBV27 and TRBJ1-6; D unresolved. V was pared by 6 bases and J by 6 bases, with 18 bases between. Germline CDR1 and CDR2: MNHEY and SMNVEV (reference sequence). The CDR3 is 16 residues long. CDR3 sequence reads: CASSREGIGANSPLHF. CDR3 DNA: TGTGCCAGCAGCCGAGAGGGAATAGGCGCTAATTCACCCCTCCACTTT.

This clonotype has a count of ten or more. The chain carries TRBV14 and TRBJ1-3; D is unclear. This CDR3 contains 12 residues. The germline V and J ends were trimmed by 4 bases and 10 bases, with 11 bases remaining between them. Germline CDR1 and CDR2: SGHDN and FVKESK. Here the CDR3 DNA reads TGTGCCAGCAGCCGAGAAGGGAGGACCATATATTTT. Protein: CASSREGRTIYF.

On this clonotype: A read error is possible here, since a much larger clone lies one base away. Since no conserved phenylalanine or tryptophan closes the CDR3, a read error is the likely cause. This chain connects TRBV24-1 to TRBJ2-1; D is tentatively TRBD1 or TRBD2 (6 bases each). V lost 4 bases, J lost 3 bases, and 21 bases lay in between. The germline V gene encodes CDR1 KGHDR and CDR2 SFDVKD. The CDR3 is 18 residues long. CDR3 coding DNA: TGTGCCACCAGTGACCCCACCCAAAAGGGGGGAAGCTACAATGAGCAGTTCCTC. Its protein product is CATSDPTQKGGSYNEQFL.

In this sample, this clonotype turned up many times. The genes are TRBV7-9 and TRBJ2-2; 9 bases match TRBD1. V lost 4 bases to trimming and J lost 4 bases; unmatched junction nucleotides: 4. The CDR3 spans 15 residues. The germline CDR1 and CDR2 sequences are SEHNR and FQNEAQ (reference sequence). CDR3 loop: CASSYGDRATGELFF. DNA for the CDR3: TGTGCCAGCAGCTACGGGGACAGGGCCACCGGGGAGCTGTTTTTT.

This clonotype was seen a handful of times. The rearrangement links TRBV3-1 to TRBJ2-6; D uncertain. CDR3 size: 17 residues. Trimming shortened V by 2 bases and J by 0 bases, and 11 bases separated the two germline ends. Germline CDR1 reads LGHDT; CDR2 reads YNNKEL (reference sequence). CDR3 sequence reads: CASSQWGRSSGANVLTF. In DNA form, the CDR3 reads TGTGCCAGCAGCCAATGGGGAAGAAGCTCTGGGGCCAACGTCCTGACTTTC.

This clonotype appeared many times. The V and J genes are TRBV7-9 and TRBJ2-7, with D possibly matching TRBD1 (5 bases). The CDR3 has 14 amino acids. Germline V lookup: CDR1 SEHNR, CDR2 FQNEAQ (reference sequence). V dropped 1 base and J dropped 2 bases, with 9 bases sitting between them. The CDR3 loop is CASSLGGATYEQYF. In DNA, the CDR3 is TGTGCCAGCAGCTTAGGTGGGGCTACCTACGAGCAGTACTTC.

This clonotype was counted ten times or more. The genes are TRBV11-2 and TRBJ2-7, with D maybe TRBD2 (5 bases). The germline V gene encodes CDR1 SGHAT and CDR2 FQNNGV. The CDR3 sequence is 12 residues long. The V and J ends lost 1 base and 6 bases respectively, with 7 bases between them. CDR3 sequence reads: CASSLAGSEQYF. CDR3 in DNA: TGTGCCAGCAGCTTAGCGGGATCCGAGCAGTACTTC.

This clonotype came up many times. V and J are TRBV4-1 and TRBJ2-1, with 10 bases lining up with TRBD2. Germline CDR1 is MGHRA and CDR2 is YSYEKL. The CDR3 consists of 17 residues. V was pared by 5 bases and J by 0 bases, with 7 bases of the junction left unmatched. CDR3 protein: CASSNKKRGGSYNEQFF. The CDR3, as DNA: TGCGCCAGCAGCAATAAGAAGCGGGGGGGCTCCTACAATGAGCAGTTCTTC.

Ten or more counts support this clonotype. The chain has TRBV9 and TRBJ1-4; perhaps TRBD1 as D (5 bases). This CDR3 has 15 amino acids. Germline CDR1 SGDLS, CDR2 YYNGEE. V was cut by 0 bases and J by 7 bases, with 13 bases left in between. CDR3 protein: CASSVGGQGGEKLFF. CDR3 coding DNA: TGTGCCAGCAGCGTAGGAGGGCAGGGCGGTGAAAAACTGTTTTTT.

This clonotype was detected only a few times. A much larger clone differs by one base, so this may be a read error. As the CDR3 is not closed by the conserved phenylalanine or tryptophan, this likely results from a read error. V is TRBV19 and J is TRBJ1-2; D is possibly TRBD1 (5 bases). The CDR3 extends over 16 amino acids. The V and J ends lost 5 bases and 5 bases respectively, with 21 bases between them. Germline V gene sequence: CDR1 LNHDA, CDR2 SQIVND (reference sequence). The CDR3 bases are TGTGCCAGTAGTGTGACCGGGGCCTCGAGAGAGTATGGCTACACCTCC. Amino acid sequence: CASSVTGASREYGYTS.

This clonotype was seen repeatedly, ten times or more. The V and J genes are TRBV28 and TRBJ2-4; either TRBD1 or TRBD2 may fit D (5 bases each). The germline V gene has CDR1 MDHEN and CDR2 SYDVKM. Trimming removed 2 bases from V and 3 bases from J, with 14 bases in between. The CDR3 length is 16 residues. The CDR3: CASSLRDGSFKNIQYF. The CDR3 DNA sequence: TGTGCCAGCAGTTTACGGGACGGATCATTCAAAAACATTCAGTACTTC.

Comments on this clonotype: This may stem from a read error, because a much larger clone lies one nucleotide away. No conserved phenylalanine or tryptophan is present at the end of the CDR3, so a read error is the likely explanation. The chain recombines TRBV19 with TRBJ2-1, with D uncertain. Per the germline V gene, CDR1 is LNHDA and CDR2 is SQIVND (reference sequence). The CDR3 spans 16 residues. V was cut by 5 bases and J by 6 bases, with 20 bases left in between. The chain's CDR3 is CASSAFRNSNPNEQFS. Written as DNA, the CDR3 is TGTGCCAGTAGTGCTTTCAGAAACTCGAACCCCAATGAGCAGTTCTCC.

The chain carries TRBV14 and TRBJ2-5, with 14 bases aligning to TRBD2. This CDR3 contains 18 residues. V lost 4 bases and J lost 5; bases outside the gene matches: 12. Germline V CDR1 and CDR2: SGHDN, FVKESK. CDR3 residues: CASSRRTSGRLPWETQYF. The CDR3 region has the DNA TGTGCCAGCAGCCGACGGACTAGCGGGAGGCTGCCATGGGAGACCCAGTACTTC.

This clonotype occurred a few times. The chain combines TRBV11-3 with TRBJ1-1; 8 nucleotides match TRBD1. Germline assignment: CDR1 SGHNT and CDR2 YENEEA. This CDR3 is 13 amino acids long. The J segment lost 10 bases and the V segment lost 5 bases, leaving 9 bases of the junction unmatched. DNA of the CDR3: TGTGCCAGCAGCCCCGGACAGGGACCGGGAGCTTTCTTT. It specifies CASSPGQGPGAFF.

This clonotype was seen more than once but under ten times. The chain joins TRBV27 to TRBJ2-2; TRBD1 agrees at 8 bases. The CDR3 runs to 14 residues. The germline gives CDR1 MNHEY, CDR2 SMNVEV (reference sequence). The V and J ends lost 8 bases and 5 bases, in that order; junction bases with no gene match: 7. The CDR3 region is CASSGQGVTGELFF. In DNA form, the CDR3 reads TGTGCCAGCTCTGGACAGGGCGTAACCGGGGAGCTGTTTTTT.

This chain uses TRBV9 with TRBJ2-5; D is perhaps TRBD2 (8 bases). The V and J ends lost 2 bases and 5 bases respectively, with 19 bases between them. Germline CDR1 and CDR2: SGDLS and YYNGEE. The CDR3 length is 16 residues. The CDR3 nucleotides read TGTGCCAGCAGCGTCTACAGGGGACTAGTTGCGGAGACCCAGTACTTC. Translated: CASSVYRGLVAETQYF. The full variable domain, completed using reference TRBV9 and TRBJ2-5, is DSGVTQTPKHLITATGQRVTLRCSPRSGDLSVYWYQQSLDQGLQFLIQYYNGEERAKGNILERFSAQQFPDLHSELNLSSLELGDSALYFCASSVYRGLVAETQYFGPGTRLLVL.